This T cell receptor beta chain was profiled in a study of beta chain features in type 1 diabetes. Turning to this clone: Its antigen is as yet unknown.

What was sequenced were expressed TCRB transcripts, since all of the isolated RNA had been reverse transcribed. Clones were read by immunoSEQ multiplex PCR, and TCRdb kept only the in-frame ones, dropping some. The sample yields more than 100,000 clones, approximately 10% seen once. Study-wide results and caveats: Shorter templates may be favored by PCR, equally so in patients and controls. The VDJ junctions of type 1 diabetes patients carried fewer insertions and more deletions. Patients showed naive, central memory and Treg TCRB repertoires that appeared more similar than those of healthy donors. TCRB CDR3s were moderately but significantly shorter in Type 1 diabetes patients in all four CD4+ subsets.

V was shortened by 6 bases and J by 1 base, with 9 bases between the two germline ends. This CDR3 contains 13 residues. Looked up from germline, CDR1 is LNHDA and CDR2 is SQIVND (reference sequence). The sequence was collected from a man younger than 40 with type 1 diabetes. This chain joins TRBV19 and TRBJ1-2; no reliable D call. The sequenced sample was central memory CD4+ T cells from blood. CDR3 sequence: CASSAGVNYGYTF. The CDR3 DNA is TGTGCCAGTAGCGCAGGCGTTAACTATGGCTACACCTTC. Full variable domain (remainder filled in from reference TRBV19 and TRBJ1-2): DGGITQSPKYLFRKEGQNVTLSCEQNLNHDAMYWYRQDPGQGLRLIYYSQIVNDFQKGDIAEGYSVSREKKESFPLTVTSAQKNPTAFYLCASSAGVNYGYTFGSGTRLTVV.